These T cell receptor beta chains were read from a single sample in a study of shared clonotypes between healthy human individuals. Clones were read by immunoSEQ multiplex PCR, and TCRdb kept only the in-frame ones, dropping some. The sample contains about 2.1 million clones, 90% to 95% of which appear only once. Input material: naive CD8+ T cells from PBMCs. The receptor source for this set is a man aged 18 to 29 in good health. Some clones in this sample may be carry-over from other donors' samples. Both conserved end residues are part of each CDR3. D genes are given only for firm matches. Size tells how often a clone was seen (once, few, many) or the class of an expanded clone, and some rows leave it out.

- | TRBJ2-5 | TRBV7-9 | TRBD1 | TGTGCCAGCAGCTACAGGACACTCCAGGGGGCGGAGACCCAGTACTTC | CASSYRTLQGAETQYF
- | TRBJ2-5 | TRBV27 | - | TGTGCCAGCAGTTCCAAACAGGGTCGAGAGACCCAGTACTTC | CASSSKQGRETQYF
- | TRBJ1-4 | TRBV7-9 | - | TGTGCCAGCAGCGGAACGTCAGGGGCAACTAATGAAAAACTGTTTTTT | CASSGTSGATNEKLFF
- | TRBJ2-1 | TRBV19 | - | TGTGCCAGTAGGTCGAGGGATTCGGACAATGAGCAGTTCTTC | CASRSRDSDNEQFF
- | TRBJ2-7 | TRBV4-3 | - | TGCGCCAGCAGCCCCGGACTGGTCTCCTACGAGCAGTACTTC | CASSPGLVSYEQYF
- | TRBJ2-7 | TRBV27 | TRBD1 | TGTGCCAGCAGTTCAATCGGGACAGGGTACTACGAGCAGTACTTC | CASSSIGTGYYEQYF
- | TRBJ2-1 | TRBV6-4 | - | TGTGCCAGCAGTGACGGGCCAGGGGCCTTATACAATGAGCAGTTCTTC | CASSDGPGALYNEQFF
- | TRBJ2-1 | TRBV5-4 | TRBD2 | TGTGCCAGCAGCTCCTCAGCGGGAGGTGCCTACAATGAGCAGTTCTTC | CASSSSAGGAYNEQFF
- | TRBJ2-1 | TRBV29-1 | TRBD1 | TGCAGCGTTGAGCCGAATCAGGGGGCGGTGTACAATGAGCAGTTCTTC | CSVEPNQGAVYNEQFF
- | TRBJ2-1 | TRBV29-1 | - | TGCAGCGTTGACCGGCACAATGAGCAGTTCTTC | CSVDRHNEQFF
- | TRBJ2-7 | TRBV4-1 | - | TGCGCCAGCAGCCAAAGGGGGGACACGAGCTCCTACGAGCAGTACTTC | CASSQRGDTSSYEQYF
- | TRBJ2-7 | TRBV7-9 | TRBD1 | TGTGCCAGCAGCTTAGCAGGGACAGCTTACGAGCAGTACTTC | CASSLAGTAYEQYF
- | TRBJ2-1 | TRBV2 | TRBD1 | TGTGCCAGCAGCTCAAGCCGGGACAGAGCTTACAATGAGCAGTTCTTC | CASSSSRDRAYNEQFF
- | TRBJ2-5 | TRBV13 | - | TGTGCCAGCAGCCCTGGGCTGGGGAGGTGGCAAGAGACCCAGTACTTC | CASSPGLGRWQETQYF
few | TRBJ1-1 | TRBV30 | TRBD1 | TGTGCCTGGAGGGGCTCAGGGGGCACTGAAGCTTTCTTT | CAWRGSGGTEAFF
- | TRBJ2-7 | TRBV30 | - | TGTGCCTGGAGTGCCTCCGGGGGCAGACCTTACGAGCAGTACTTC | CAWSASGGRPYEQYF
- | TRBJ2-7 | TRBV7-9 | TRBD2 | TGTGCCAGCAGCCCCGGGACTACCTATTACGAGCAGTACTTC | CASSPGTTYYEQYF
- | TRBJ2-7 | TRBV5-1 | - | TGCGCCAGCAGCCGGTCAACCAGGGGGGACACTTCCTACGAGCAGTACTTC | CASSRSTRGDTSYEQYF
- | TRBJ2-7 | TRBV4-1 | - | TGCGCCAGCAGCCAAACGGATTTATACGAGCAGTACTTC | CASSQTDLYEQYF
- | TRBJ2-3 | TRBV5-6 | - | TGTGCCAGCAGCTCAGGGAGCACAGATACGCAGTATTTT | CASSSGSTDTQYF
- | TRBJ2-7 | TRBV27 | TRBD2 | TGTGCCAGCAGTCCCTCTTTAGCGGGACCCTACGAGCAGTACTTC | CASSPSLAGPYEQYF
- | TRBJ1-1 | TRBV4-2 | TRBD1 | TGTGCCAGCAGCCATCCCGGGACAGGGGTGAACACTGAAGCTTTCTTT | CASSHPGTGVNTEAFF
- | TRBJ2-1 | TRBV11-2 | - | TGTGCCAGCAGCTTAAGGAGGGGTTTCAATGAGCAGTTCTTC | CASSLRRGFNEQFF
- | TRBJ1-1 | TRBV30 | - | TGTGCCTGGACCCCAGACCCCGTTGCAAACACTGAAGCTTTCTTT | CAWTPDPVANTEAFF
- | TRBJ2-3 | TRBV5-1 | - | TGCGCCAGCTACGCGGTGGGCACAGATACGCAGTATTTT | CASYAVGTDTQYF
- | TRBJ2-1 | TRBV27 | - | TGTGCCAGCCTCACTTGGGGAGATGGTGGACATGAGCAGTTCTTC | CASLTWGDGGHEQFF
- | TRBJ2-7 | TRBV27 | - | TGTGCCAGCCATTCCTGGACTACTAACTACGAGCAGTACTTC | CASHSWTTNYEQYF